These T cell receptor beta chains were read from a single sample in a study of neoadjuvant anti-PD-1 for oral cavity cancer. Some clones are missing from TCRdb's copy, which holds only in-frame ones; the method was immunoSEQ multiplex PCR. The sample shows approximately 37,000 clones, approximately 40% of them seen only once. Specimen: tumor tissue, collected after nivolumab (anti-PD-1) treatment. The receptors come from a person aged 35-79 years with oral cavity squamous cell carcinoma. Each CDR3 is given with its conserved first and last residue. The D gene is left open where the match is weak. Clone size is shown for a subset of rows, as once, few, many or a class of expanded clone.

clone size: NA; D gene: NA; V gene: TRBV4-1; J gene: TRBJ1-1; CDR3 protein: CASSFRGQLTPNTEAFF; CDR3 DNA: TGCGCCAGCAGTTTCCGAGGACAGCTCACTCCGAACACTGAAGCTTTCTTT
clone size: NA; D gene: NA; V gene: TRBV9; J gene: TRBJ2-1; CDR3 protein: CASSPKYLPYNEQFF; CDR3 DNA: TGTGCCAGCAGCCCAAAATACCTCCCTTACAATGAGCAGTTCTTC
clone size: NA; D gene: NA; V gene: TRBV5-4; J gene: TRBJ2-1; CDR3 protein: CASSSKASREQFF; CDR3 DNA: TGTGCCAGCAGCTCCAAGGCTTCGAGGGAGCAGTTCTTC
clone size: NA; D gene: NA; V gene: TRBV27; J gene: TRBJ2-2; CDR3 protein: CASRQDRATGELFF; CDR3 DNA: TGTGCCAGCAGACAAGACCGGGCGACCGGGGAGCTGTTTTTT
clone size: many; D gene: TRBD1; V gene: TRBV10-1; J gene: TRBJ2-7; CDR3 protein: CASSESGTGKNEQYF; CDR3 DNA: TGCGCCAGCAGTGAGTCAGGGACAGGGAAGAACGAGCAGTACTTC
clone size: once; D gene: TRBD1; V gene: TRBV27; J gene: TRBJ1-3; CDR3 protein: CASSTTRDRGRGGNTIYF; CDR3 DNA: TGTGCCAGCAGCACCACGCGCGACAGGGGGCGAGGCGGAAACACCATATATTTT
clone size: NA; D gene: NA; V gene: TRBV7-9; J gene: TRBJ1-2; CDR3 protein: CASSERGSSGGYTF; CDR3 DNA: TGTGCCAGCAGCGAACGGGGCAGTTCGGGGGGCTACACCTTC
clone size: NA; D gene: TRBD1; V gene: TRBV5-4; J gene: TRBJ2-7; CDR3 protein: CASSYGTGPYEQYF; CDR3 DNA: TGTGCCAGCAGCTACGGGACAGGGCCCTACGAGCAGTACTTC
clone size: NA; D gene: NA; V gene: TRBV5-1; J gene: TRBJ1-5; CDR3 protein: CASRWGTDNNQPQHF; CDR3 DNA: TGCGCCAGCAGATGGGGGACGGACAACAATCAGCCCCAGCATTTT
clone size: NA; D gene: NA; V gene: TRBV6-5; J gene: TRBJ1-6; CDR3 protein: CASSYRGTTLNSPLHF; CDR3 DNA: TGTGCCAGCAGTTACCGGGGGACTACCCTTAATTCACCCCTCCACTTT
clone size: NA; D gene: NA; V gene: TRBV6-1; J gene: TRBJ2-2; CDR3 protein: CASSDYLRRPAELFF; CDR3 DNA: TGTGCCAGCAGTGACTACTTGCGTAGGCCGGCGGAGCTGTTTTTT
clone size: few; D gene: TRBD1; V gene: TRBV9; J gene: TRBJ1-1; CDR3 protein: CASSPRDRRNTEAFF; CDR3 DNA: TGTGCCAGCAGCCCCCGGGACAGGAGGAACACTGAAGCTTTCTTT
clone size: NA; D gene: NA; V gene: TRBV10-1; J gene: TRBJ1-1; CDR3 protein: CASQGPNTEAFF; CDR3 DNA: TGCGCCTCGCAGGGGCCGAACACTGAAGCTTTCTTT
clone size: few; D gene: NA; V gene: TRBV6-1; J gene: TRBJ2-7; CDR3 protein: CASSESLLKTVEQYF; CDR3 DNA: TGTGCCAGCAGTGAATCCTTGTTGAAGACGGTCGAGCAGTACTTC
clone size: many; D gene: TRBD1; V gene: TRBV6-1; J gene: TRBJ1-2; CDR3 protein: CASSGGQGINYGYTF; CDR3 DNA: TGTGCCAGCAGTGGGGGACAGGGGATAAACTATGGCTACACCTTC
clone size: NA; D gene: NA; V gene: TRBV6-5; J gene: TRBJ1-1; CDR3 protein: CASSPMVTEAFF; CDR3 DNA: TGTGCCAGCAGTCCCATGGTCACTGAAGCTTTCTTT
clone size: NA; D gene: NA; V gene: TRBV27; J gene: TRBJ1-2; CDR3 protein: CASSTGQKLNYGYTF; CDR3 DNA: TGTGCCAGCAGTACTGGACAGAAACTTAACTATGGCTACACCTTC
clone size: NA; D gene: TRBD1; V gene: TRBV5-4; J gene: TRBJ1-4; CDR3 protein: CASSLDRGREKLFF; CDR3 DNA: TGTGCCAGCAGCTTGGACAGGGGGCGTGAAAAACTGTTTTTT
clone size: NA; D gene: NA; V gene: TRBV28; J gene: TRBJ1-1; CDR3 protein: CASTPYRYTEAFF; CDR3 DNA: TGTGCCAGCACCCCCTACCGTTACACTGAAGCTTTCTTT
clone size: NA; D gene: TRBD2; V gene: TRBV4-2; J gene: TRBJ2-3; CDR3 protein: CASSQDLAGGTDTQYF; CDR3 DNA: TGTGCCAGCAGCCAAGATCTAGCGGGAGGCACAGATACGCAGTATTTT
clone size: few; D gene: NA; V gene: TRBV7-2; J gene: TRBJ1-5; CDR3 protein: CASSLVEDQPQHF; CDR3 DNA: TGTGCCAGCAGCTTAGTAGAGGATCAGCCCCAGCATTTT
clone size: NA; D gene: NA; V gene: TRBV19; J gene: TRBJ1-5; CDR3 protein: CASSPAISNQPQHF; CDR3 DNA: TGTGCCAGTAGTCCGGCTATCAGCAATCAGCCCCAGCATTTT
clone size: NA; D gene: NA; V gene: TRBV29-1; J gene: TRBJ2-2; CDR3 protein: CSVGGASTGELFF; CDR3 DNA: TGCAGCGTTGGGGGCGCTTCAACCGGGGAGCTGTTTTTT
clone size: once; D gene: NA; V gene: TRBV11-2; J gene: TRBJ1-1; CDR3 protein: CASSLVLGQGNTEAFF; CDR3 DNA: TGTGCCAGCAGCTTAGTTCTAGGGCAGGGGAACACTGAAGCTTTCTTT
clone size: NA; D gene: NA; V gene: TRBV4-1; J gene: TRBJ2-1; CDR3 protein: CASGGLVSNEQFF; CDR3 DNA: TGCGCCAGCGGCGGACTGGTGAGCAATGAGCAGTTCTTC
clone size: once; D gene: TRBD2; V gene: TRBV30; J gene: TRBJ2-1; CDR3 protein: CAWTSLAGGRRDNEQFF; CDR3 DNA: TGTGCCTGGACCTCACTAGCGGGAGGTAGGAGGGACAATGAGCAGTTCTTC
clone size: once; D gene: TRBD1; V gene: TRBV27; J gene: TRBJ2-1; CDR3 protein: CASGRQGADEQFF; CDR3 DNA: TGTGCCAGCGGCCGACAGGGGGCGGATGAGCAGTTCTTC
clone size: NA; D gene: TRBD2; V gene: TRBV13; J gene: TRBJ2-7; CDR3 protein: CASSSLREGFYEQYF; CDR3 DNA: TGTGCCAGCAGCTCTCTGCGGGAGGGCTTCTACGAGCAGTACTTC
clone size: NA; D gene: TRBD1; V gene: TRBV7-9; J gene: TRBJ1-2; CDR3 protein: CASSLERAADRYYGYTF; CDR3 DNA: TGTGCCAGCAGCTTAGAGAGGGCGGCGGACAGGTACTATGGCTACACCTTC
clone size: few; D gene: TRBD2; V gene: TRBV7-8; J gene: TRBJ2-2; CDR3 protein: CASSLRRTSGRADGELFF; CDR3 DNA: TGTGCCAGCAGCTTAAGGAGGACTAGCGGGAGGGCCGACGGGGAGCTGTTTTTT
clone size: few; D gene: TRBD2; V gene: TRBV11-3; J gene: TRBJ2-1; CDR3 protein: CASSVTSGSLEQFF; CDR3 DNA: TGTGCCAGCAGTGTGACTAGCGGGAGTTTGGAGCAGTTCTTC
clone size: few; D gene: TRBD2; V gene: TRBV7-3; J gene: TRBJ2-1; CDR3 protein: CASSRTSLSNEQFF; CDR3 DNA: TGTGCCAGCAGCCGGACTAGCTTGAGCAATGAGCAGTTCTTC
clone size: many; D gene: NA; V gene: TRBV6-4; J gene: TRBJ1-5; CDR3 protein: CASSSDSNQPQHF; CDR3 DNA: TGTGCCAGCAGCTCCGATAGCAATCAGCCCCAGCATTTT
clone size: few; D gene: NA; V gene: TRBV2; J gene: TRBJ2-2; CDR3 protein: CASREFGNTNTGELFF; CDR3 DNA: TGTGCCAGCCGAGAGTTCGGGAACACGAACACCGGGGAGCTGTTTTTT
clone size: NA; D gene: NA; V gene: TRBV15; J gene: TRBJ2-2; CDR3 protein: CATSREAGIAGELFF; CDR3 DNA: TGTGCCACCAGCAGAGAGGCAGGGATCGCCGGGGAGCTGTTTTTT
clone size: NA; D gene: NA; V gene: TRBV11-2; J gene: TRBJ1-6; CDR3 protein: CASSIGTPNSPLHF; CDR3 DNA: TGTGCCAGCAGCATCGGGACTCCCAATTCACCCCTCCACTTT
clone size: NA; D gene: NA; V gene: TRBV29-1; J gene: TRBJ1-1; CDR3 protein: CSVVPRGGGNTEAFF; CDR3 DNA: TGCAGCGTTGTTCCCAGGGGCGGAGGTAACACTGAAGCTTTCTTT